This T cell receptor (beta chain) was captured in a study of cytomegalovirus exposure and HLA in healthy donors. The study's findings and limits: Later analysis suggested most CMV-associated TCR beta chains were HLA-restricted. The study found most TCR sequences rare, yet found some public TCRs in many donors. For TCR beta chains, V- and J-gene trimming was later linked to a missense DCLRE1C variant.

Germline assignment: CDR1 SGHDT and CDR2 YYEEEE. CDR3 size: 19 residues. With V trimmed by 1 base and J by 5 bases, 18 bases remained unmatched. This clone was seen only once. What it binds is not known. 13 Jbeta primers and 60 Vbeta primers were used for the PCR. Only in-frame clones appear in the TCRdb table, and some are missing; sequencing was by immunoSEQ multiplex PCR. The sample contains about 200,000 clones, under 85% of which appear only once. The clonotype was recovered from a man aged 50-59 years in good health and CMV-seronegative. Sequenced: PBMCs. This chain links TRBV5-6 with TRBJ2-1; 7 bases agree with TRBD2. Here the CDR3 DNA reads TGTGCCAGCAGCTTGTATTTTCCAACTGGGCCTGGGACTAACAATGAGCAGTTCTTC. Its translation is CASSLYFPTGPGTNNEQFF. The entire variable domain, with the rest obtained from reference TRBV5-6 and TRBJ2-1, is as follows: DAGVTQSPTHLIKTRGQQVTLRCSPKSGHDTVSWYQQALGQGPQFIFQYYEEEERQRGNFPDRFSGHQFPNYSSELNVNALLLGDSALYLCASSLYFPTGPGTNNEQFFGPGTRLTVL.